Shown below are 15 T cell receptor beta chains from a single sample sequenced in a study of T cells in Graves' hyperthyroidism and ophthalmopathy. Authors of the study amplified TCR beta CDR3 regions from RNA transcripts. With the HTBI primer set, the TCR CDR3 went through a first round of RT-PCR. TCRdb processed the multiplex PCR reads anew with MiXCR; each CDR3 protein has one entry. The sample consists of around 760,000 distinct CDR3 sequences, about 35% of them appearing once. The sequenced material came from blood. The source is a woman aged 40 to 50 with Graves' hyperthyroidism.

As regards this clonotype: This sequence may be a read error, since a much larger clone differs from it by one base. V gene TRBV25-1 combines with J gene TRBJ1-2, with 9 positions matching TRBD1. Germline loops: CDR1 MGHDK, CDR2 SYGVNS. Losses at the gene ends were 6 bases for V and 4 bases for J; bases not matched to a gene: 18. CDR3 length: 18 residues. CDR3 in amino acids: CASSLVVGSGDRAYGYTF. CDR3 DNA: TGTGCCAGCAGCTTAGTGGTCGGCTCCGGGGACAGGGCCTATGGCTACACCTTC.

This clonotype appeared once. CDR3 loop: CASSVLGTNSPLHF. DNA of the CDR3: TGTGCCAGCAGCGTCTTGGGCACGAATTCACCCCTCCACTTT. The gene calls are TRBV7-9 and TRBJ1-6; D gene unclear. The CDR3 length is 14 residues. Germline CDR1 reads SEHNR; CDR2 reads FQNEAQ (reference sequence). Trimming shortened V by 5 bases and J by 7 bases, and 12 bases separated the two germline ends.

The V and J genes are TRBV10-3 and TRBJ1-2, with 7 nucleotides matching TRBD1. Germline V lookup: CDR1 ENHRY, CDR2 SYGVKD. With 10 bases clipped from V and 6 bases from J, the junction kept 14 bases outside the gene matches. The CDR3 is made up of 14 amino acids. The CDR3 region is CASRPTEGADGYTF. The DNA for the CDR3 is TGTGCCAGCAGGCCGACGGAGGGGGCAGATGGCTACACCTTC.

This clonotype was counted only a few times. The rearrangement joins TRBV6-2 or TRBV6-3 to TRBJ1-1, with 8 nucleotides matching TRBD1. Trimming cost V 2 bases and J 1 base; bases outside gene matches: 3. The CDR3 extends over 15 amino acids. CDR1 is MNHEY, CDR2 SVGEGT, per germline. This CDR3 reads CASSYGTGPNTEAFF. The CDR3 DNA follows: TGTGCCAGCAGTTACGGGACAGGCCCGAACACTGAAGCTTTCTTT.

The chain employs TRBV29-1 and TRBJ2-1; the D gene is possibly TRBD2 (6 bases). Germline lookup yields CDR1 SQVTM and CDR2 ANQGSEA. The CDR3 is 12 residues long. Deletions cut 7 bases from V and 6 bases from J, with 13 bases between. DNA of the CDR3: TGCAGCGGGAGTAGCGGTGGCAATGAGCAGTTCTTC. Translating gives CSGSSGGNEQFF.

The genes are TRBV6-5 and TRBJ1-3; no reliable D call. This CDR3 has 12 residues. Deletions cut 11 bases from V and 0 bases from J, with 8 bases between. The V gene's germline CDR1 is MNHEY and CDR2 SVGAGI. CDR3 sequence reads: CAARSSGNTIYF. The CDR3 DNA is TGTGCCGCCCGGTCCTCTGGAAACACCATATATTTT.

This clonotype was detected a few times. The rearrangement uses TRBV19 and TRBJ1-6, with TRBD1 matching over 8 bases. V was clipped by 3 bases and J by 5 bases; unmatched bases: 3. Looked up from germline, CDR1 is LNHDA and CDR2 is SQIVND (reference sequence). The CDR3 sequence is 15 residues long. This chain's CDR3 is CASSMLGQDNSPLHF. The CDR3 DNA reads TGTGCCAGTAGTATGCTGGGACAGGATAATTCACCCCTCCACTTT.

This chain uses TRBV7-2 with TRBJ2-7; D is uncertain. Near its end, the DNA agrees better with TRBJ2-1, so the J call may be wrong. The CDR3 runs to 15 residues. CDR1 and CDR2 (germline): SGHTA, FQGNSA. The CDR3 sequence is CASSRPSPTYNEQFF. The CDR3 nucleotides are TGTGCCAGCAGCCGTCCGAGTCCAACCTACAATGAGCAGTTCTTC.

This clonotype was recorded many times. The J gene is TRBJ1-2, the V gene TRBV2; 10 bases map to TRBD1. Germline CDR1 is SNHLY and CDR2 is FYNNEI. V shed 9 bases and J 5 bases; nucleotides not matched to a gene: 9. The length of the CDR3 is 14 residues. The CDR3 DNA sequence: TGTGCCAGAATTCAACGGGACAGGGGTTATGGCTACACCTTC. Its translation: CARIQRDRGYGYTF.

The rearrangement uses TRBV4-1 and TRBJ2-7; D not resolved. Germline CDR1 is MGHRA and CDR2 is YSYEKL. This CDR3 contains 16 residues. Trimming shortened V by 4 bases and J by 0 bases, and 16 bases separated the two germline ends. CDR3 in amino acids: CASSPVHGFSSYEQYF. CDR3 coding DNA: TGCGCCAGCAGCCCAGTGCATGGGTTTAGCTCCTACGAGCAGTACTTC.

Of note for this clonotype: This likely comes from a read error, as the CDR3 has no conserved phenylalanine or tryptophan at its end. The CDR3 DNA reads TGTGCCAGCAGTACCCGGACCAATGCACGTTCGGTTTCGTCTGAAGCTTTCCTT. Protein product: CASSTRTNARSVSSEAFL. This chain uses TRBV2 with TRBJ1-1; D is undetermined. The length of the CDR3 is 18 residues. The ends were cut back, 5 bases at V and 6 bases at J, with 28 bases in the middle. CDR1 is SNHLY and CDR2 is FYNNEI in the germline V gene.

The chain has TRBV7-9 and TRBJ2-7, with D perhaps matching TRBD1 or TRBD2 (5 bases each). Per germline, CDR1 SEHNR and CDR2 FQNEAQ (reference sequence). The V and J ends lost 7 bases and 1 base respectively, with 11 bases between them. CDR3 length: 13 residues. The CDR3 reads CASKEGLSYEQYF. The CDR3 DNA reads TGTGCCAGCAAAGAGGGGTTGTCCTACGAGCAGTACTTC.

This chain joins TRBV24-1 and TRBJ1-2; tentatively, D is TRBD1 (6 bases). The CDR3 is 15 amino acids. Trimming took off 4 bases at V and 1 base at J, with 12 bases between the two ends. CDR1 and CDR2 (germline): KGHDR, SFDVKD. CDR3 in DNA: TGTGCCACCAGTGAGACAGGTTTCGGTAACTATGGCTACACCTTC. The encoded protein is CATSETGFGNYGYTF.

This clonotype was seen a few times. The chain has TRBV5-1 and TRBJ2-2; 7 bases agree with TRBD1. The trim removed 3 bases at V and 0 bases at J, leaving 5 bases unmatched. Germline V gene data show CDR1 as SGHRS and CDR2 as YFSETQ. CDR3 size: 16 residues. The CDR3 sequence: CASSSWDSANTGELFF. The CDR3 region has the DNA TGCGCCAGCAGCTCTTGGGACAGTGCGAACACCGGGGAGCTGTTTTTT.

V usage is TRBV27 and J usage is TRBJ2-7; D is possibly TRBD1 (5 bases). V was cut by 6 bases and J by 2 bases, with 11 bases left in between. The germline CDR1 and CDR2 sequences are MNHEY and SMNVEV (reference sequence). This CDR3 has 13 residues. CDR3 sequence: CASRQVGPYEQYF. CDR3 in DNA: TGTGCCAGCAGACAGGTTGGGCCCTACGAGCAGTACTTC.